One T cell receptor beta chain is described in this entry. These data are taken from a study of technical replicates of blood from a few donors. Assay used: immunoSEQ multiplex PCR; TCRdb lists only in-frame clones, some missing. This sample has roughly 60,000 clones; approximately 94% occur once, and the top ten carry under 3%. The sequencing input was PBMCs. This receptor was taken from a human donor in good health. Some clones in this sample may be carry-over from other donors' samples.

This CDR3 reads CASSLEQEGYTF. CDR3 in DNA: TGTGCCAGCAGCTTAGAACAGGAGGGCTACACCTTC. The V gene is TRBV7-9, the J gene TRBJ1-2; TRBD1 is a possible D gene (5 bases). CDR1 is SEHNR and CDR2 is FQNEAQ in the germline V gene (reference sequence). CDR3 length equals 12 residues. V was trimmed by 1 base and J by 8 bases, leaving 8 bases between them.